This TCR delta chain was recovered during a study of Vδ1+ human thymocytes. CDR3 size: 19 residues. J lost 6 bases, V lost 2 bases, and 16 bases had no gene match. The V gene's germline CDR1 is TSWWSYY and CDR2 QGS. This clone was observed a handful of times. The antigen is unknown. Overall study findings and caveats: Thymic delta-chain repertoires held about 20% Vdelta2 sequences and few Vdelta3, despite high sort purity. Highly polyclonal TRG and TRD repertoires with Gaussian CDR3 length distributions appeared in thymus.

The template was reverse-transcribed extracted RNA. CDR3 amplicons came from multiplex PCR with pooled V-gene forward and constant-region reverse primers. TCRdb re-processed the multiplex PCR reads using CATT. The sample shows over 65,000 delta-chain clones, around 35% of them seen only once. The rearrangement joins TRDV1 to TRDJ1, with TRDD3 identical over 12 bases. This clonotype was sampled from a boy under three years old who had congenital heart surgery. Sequencing was performed on Vdelta1+ gamma-delta thymocytes from the thymus. The subset denotes: FACS-sorted CD3+ TCRalphabeta- TCRVdelta1+ TCRVdelta2- thymocytes. The CDR3 region is CALGEFKPLPGGYAYKLIF. The CDR3 coding sequence is TGTGCTCTTGGGGAATTTAAACCTCTTCCTGGGGGATACGCTTATAAACTCATCTTT.